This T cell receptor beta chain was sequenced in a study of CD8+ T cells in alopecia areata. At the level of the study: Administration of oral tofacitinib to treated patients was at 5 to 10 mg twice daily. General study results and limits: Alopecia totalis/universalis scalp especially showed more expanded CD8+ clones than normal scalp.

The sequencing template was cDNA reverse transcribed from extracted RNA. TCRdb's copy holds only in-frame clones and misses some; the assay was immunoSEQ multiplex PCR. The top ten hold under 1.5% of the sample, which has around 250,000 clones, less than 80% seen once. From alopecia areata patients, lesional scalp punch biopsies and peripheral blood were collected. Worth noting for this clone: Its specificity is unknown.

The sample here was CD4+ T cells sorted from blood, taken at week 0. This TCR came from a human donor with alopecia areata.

In DNA, the CDR3 is TGCAGCGTTGGATGGGGTTACAATCAGCCCCAGCATTTT. This gives the protein CSVGWGYNQPQHF. The chain carries TRBV29-1 and TRBJ1-5; D ambiguous. CDR3 length: 13 residues. CDR1 and CDR2 (germline): SQVTM, ANQGSEA. The V end lost 4 bases, the J end lost 3 bases, and 10 bases lay between the germline ends. The full variable domain, with the rest looked up from reference TRBV29-1 and TRBJ1-5, is SAVISQKPSRDICQRGTSLTIQCQVDSQVTMMFWYRQQPGQSLTLIATANQGSEATYESGFVIDKFPISRPNLTFSTLTVSNMSPEDSSIYLCSVGWGYNQPQHFGDGTRLSIL.